This T cell receptor beta chain was captured in a study of blood T cell repertoires in COVID-19 (dated by TCRdb to about 2020). For context, the study as a whole: Samples from collaborators originated in the United States, Italy and Spain and spanned both the acute and convalescent phases of COVID-19. The material from the prospective study consisted of cDNA or gDNA derived from T cells, B-cell-depleted T cells, or PBMCs. A freely available public database, intended as a resource for researchers studying the immune response to SARS-CoV-2, is where the repertoires were released. HLA class I and class II types, where available, came from metadata supplied by the sample provider rather than from assay-based typing. Subjects who had been exposed to COVID-19, were actively infected with it, or had recovered from it provided the deeply sampled blood TCRbeta repertoires that made up the dataset. The sample metadata nearly always contained a de-identified subject ID, COVID-19 status, age in years and sex. Samples came from the ongoing ImmuneRACE study (first 160 participants) plus 1,254 subjects from 6 global collaborators. Results the study describes overall, beyond this receptor: How much clinical and demographic metadata was included differed by source and by participant, and the metadata was provided uncurated.

Spanning cysteine to phenylalanine, the CDR3 consists of 14 amino acids. The read is trimmed to its CDR3 DNA, 42 bases read in frame from base 1. CDR1 and CDR2, per the germline V gene (reference sequence), are SGHNT and YYREEE. Regarding this clone: The antigen this receptor binds is unknown. No base quality information exists; no much larger clone differs at one position.

The collaborating institutions used their own protocols to collect whole blood in K2EDTA tubes. For TCRbeta analysis, collaborators shipped samples as frozen whole blood, isolated PBMCs, or DNA extracted from either of those sample types. TCRbeta CDR3 regions were amplified from genomic DNA using the immunoSEQ Assay, a bias-controlled multiplex PCR. As for the original processing: The number of nucleated cells in each sample was estimated from the amplification of reference gene primers within the assay. To quantify the absolute abundance of each unique TCRbeta CDR3 rearrangement, sequence reads were collapsed and filtered. For each sample, productive Simpson clonality was calculated as the square root of Simpson's diversity index over productive rearrangements. TCRdb took this table from immuneACCESS and kept in-frame rearrangements with V and J called. Such tables lack part of the clones; where checked against another copy, unresolved V genes explain under half of the gap, and the rest is unexplained. V, J and clone size derive from that table, while D and trimming were established from the DNA sequence. Here the sample has 170,000 or so clones; almost 85% occur a single time. Together, the top ten hold less than 15% of the sample.

The source material was peripheral blood. This chain joins TRBV5-4 to TRBJ2-3; the central 9 bases match TRBD2. This sequence was found in a man between 18 and 29 years old with active or convalescent COVID-19. CDR3 reads: CASWLAGSTDTQYF. The DNA sequence follows: TGTGCTTCGTGGCTAGCGGGAAGCACAGATACGCAGTATTTT.